The rows below give T cell receptor beta chains drawn from one sample of a study of blood T cell repertoires in COVID-19. Some clones are missing from TCRdb's copy, which holds only in-frame ones; the method was immunoSEQ multiplex PCR. The data contain 200,000 to 250,000 clones, less than 90% of them seen just once; the ten biggest clones take up 6.2%. Source material: peripheral blood. These receptor sequences come from a man between 60 and 70 years old with acute or convalescent COVID-19. Each CDR3 is given with its conserved first and last residue. The D gene is left open where the match is weak. Rows give clone size only sometimes, using once, few, many, or a class for an expanded clone.

clone_size | j_call | d_call | v_call | cdr3_aa | cdr3_nt
NA | TRBJ1-1 | NA | TRBV7-9 | CASSLQNEAFF | TGTGCCAGCAGCCTACAGAACGAAGCTTTCTTT
once | TRBJ2-7 | NA | TRBV6-5 | CASSKNRESYEQYF | TGTGCCAGCAGTAAAAACAGGGAATCCTACGAGCAGTACTTC
few | TRBJ1-1 | TRBD1 | TRBV7-9 | CASSLNTGDTEAFF | TGTGCCAGCAGCTTAAACACAGGGGACACTGAAGCTTTCTTT
few | TRBJ2-7 | TRBD2 | TRBV11-1 | CASSLGLAEAYEQYF | TGTGCCAGCAGCCTAGGACTAGCGGAAGCCTACGAGCAGTACTTC
NA | TRBJ1-1 | TRBD1 | TRBV5-1 | CASSLSDGQGRGTEAFF | TGCGCCAGCAGCTTGTCGGACGGACAGGGACGAGGCACTGAAGCTTTCTTT
NA | TRBJ2-7 | TRBD2 | TRBV11-1 | CASSLLGGRPSSEQYF | TGTGCCAGCAGCTTATTGGGCGGGAGGCCCTCCTCCGAGCAGTACTTC
NA | TRBJ2-7 | TRBD1 | TRBV7-2 | CASSSGQGQYF | TGTGCCAGCAGCTCGGGACAGGGTCAGTACTTC
NA | TRBJ2-2 | NA | TRBV10-3 | CAISPGVARDTPTGELFF | TGTGCCATCAGTCCCGGGGTAGCGAGGGATACCCCCACCGGGGAGCTGTTTTTT
NA | TRBJ1-2 | NA | TRBV30 | CAWSVQSGYTF | TGTGCCTGGAGTGTACAAAGTGGCTACACCTTC
NA | TRBJ2-2 | TRBD2 | TRBV5-4 | CASSLHSGTNTGELFF | TGTGCCAGCAGCTTGCATAGCGGGACAAACACCGGGGAGCTGTTTTTT
NA | TRBJ2-7 | TRBD2 | TRBV4-3 | CASSQGGGEVTYEQYF | TGCGCCAGCAGCCAAGGTGGGGGGGAGGTCACCTACGAGCAGTACTTC
NA | TRBJ2-6 | TRBD1 | TRBV19 | CASRAGGSSRGANVLTF | TGTGCCAGTAGGGCAGGGGGTTCCTCGAGAGGGGCCAACGTCCTGACTTTC
once | TRBJ1-1 | TRBD1 | TRBV19 | CASSIDRGSHNTEAFF | TGTGCCAGTAGTATCGACAGGGGTTCCCATAACACTGAAGCTTTCTTT
few | TRBJ1-5 | NA | TRBV2 | CASSGHFSGQPQHF | TGTGCCAGCAGTGGGCACTTCAGCGGTCAGCCCCAGCATTTT
NA | TRBJ2-1 | TRBD1 | TRBV24-1 | CATASDWTGWRNEQFF | TGTGCCACCGCCAGTGATTGGACAGGGTGGCGCAATGAGCAGTTCTTC
NA | TRBJ2-1 | TRBD2 | TRBV11-3 | CASSTLSGSEEQFF | TGTGCCAGCAGCACCCTTAGCGGGAGTGAGGAGCAGTTCTTC
NA | TRBJ2-5 | TRBD2 | TRBV3-1/TRBV3-2 | CASSQDTSGRETQYF | TGTGCCAGCAGCCAGGACACTAGCGGGAGGGAGACCCAGTACTTC
NA | TRBJ1-6 | NA | TRBV5-6 | CASSLVGAVSPLHF | TGTGCCAGCAGCTTGGTGGGGGCTGTCTCACCCCTCCACTTT
once | TRBJ2-7 | NA | TRBV6-2/TRBV6-3 | CASSYMIALASRDYEQYF | TGTGCCAGCAGTTACATGATTGCCCTAGCGTCCCGCGACTACGAGCAGTACTTC
NA | TRBJ2-1 | TRBD2 | TRBV18 | CASSESGRATNEQFF | TGTGCCAGCTCGGAAAGCGGGAGGGCCACCAATGAGCAGTTCTTC
NA | TRBJ1-5 | TRBD1 | TRBV19 | CASSSTGGVGQPQHF | TGTGCCAGTAGTTCTACAGGGGGTGTGGGTCAGCCCCAGCATTTT
NA | TRBJ2-5 | TRBD2 | TRBV7-7 | CASSPRTSAVETQYF | TGTGCTAGCAGCCCCCGGACTAGCGCGGTGGAGACCCAGTACTTC
NA | TRBJ1-2 | NA | TRBV5-1 | CASSSSTANYGYTF | TGCGCCAGCAGCTCCTCGACTGCAAACTATGGCTACACCTTC
NA | TRBJ2-2 | TRBD2 | TRBV2 | CARGLASRGDTGELFF | TGTGCCAGGGGACTAGCGAGCCGGGGCGACACCGGGGAGCTGTTTTTT
NA | TRBJ1-2 | NA | TRBV30 | CAWSEGTRRGYTF | TGTGCCTGGAGTGAGGGTACACGGAGGGGCTACACCTTC
NA | TRBJ2-1 | TRBD2 | TRBV19 | CASNPPRGDGGEQFF | TGTGCCAGTAACCCCCCGCGGGGGGATGGCGGGGAGCAGTTCTTC
NA | TRBJ2-5 | TRBD1 | TRBV18 | CASSRGQVGETQYF | TGTGCCAGCTCACGGGGACAGGTTGGAGAGACCCAGTACTTC
NA | TRBJ2-5 | NA | TRBV7-2 | CASSLAAAMETQYF | TGTGCCAGCAGCTTAGCCGCAGCGATGGAGACCCAGTACTTC
NA | TRBJ2-5 | TRBD2 | TRBV2 | CASSDSALAGGRETQYF | TGTGCCAGCAGCGACAGTGCACTAGCGGGAGGGCGGGAGACCCAGTACTTC